Listed here are 8 T cell receptor beta chains from one sample, sequenced in a study of identical twins. TCRdb reprocessed the 5' RACE reads via MiXCR and lists one record per CDR3 protein. Of 210,000 or so distinct CDR3 sequences detected, about 7.5% appear once; the ten largest clones hold 1.9%. A further study also used this sample, focusing on yellow fever vaccine responses in identical twins.

The sample comprised memory (CD45RO+) T cells sorted from blood. These receptors were taken from a woman aged 18-29 years in good health.

The chain employs TRBV9 and TRBJ2-7; a weak D match, TRBD1 (5 bases). The CDR3 consists of 13 residues. V lost 0 bases, J lost 3 bases, and 7 bases lay in between. Germline loops: CDR1 SGDLS, CDR2 YYNGEE. The CDR3 coding sequence is TGTGCCAGCAGCGTAGGCGACAGCTACGAGCAGTACTTC. It codes for CASSVGDSYEQYF.

This clonotype showed up many times. The V and J genes are TRBV4-3 and TRBJ2-7, with D perhaps TRBD1 (6 bases). The germline V gene has CDR1 LGHNA and CDR2 YSLEER. The CDR3 length is 13 residues. V dropped 0 bases and J dropped 4 bases, with 7 bases sitting between them. CDR3: CASSQDRGYEQYF. The CDR3 nucleotides are TGCGCCAGCAGCCAAGACAGGGGTTACGAGCAGTACTTC.

This clonotype has at least ten counts. The chain recombines TRBV6-2 or TRBV6-3 with TRBJ2-7, with D unresolved. Germline values: CDR1 MNHEY, CDR2 SVGEGT. This CDR3 is built from 16 residues. The ends were cut back, 0 bases at V and 6 bases at J, with 18 bases in the middle. DNA of the CDR3: TGTGCCAGCAGTTACTCCTGGACGTCCAAGACCCCCGAGCAGTACTTC. Translating gives CASSYSWTSKTPEQYF.

In this sample, this clonotype turned up many times. The chain carries TRBV7-2 and TRBJ1-2; D is unclear. The CDR3 loop spans 11 amino acids. Per germline, CDR1 SGHTA and CDR2 FQGNSA. The V and J ends lost 0 bases and 7 bases respectively, with 3 bases between them. The CDR3 DNA sequence: TGTGCCAGCAGCTTAGCTTCTGGCTACACCTTC. Its translation: CASSLASGYTF.

This clonotype was observed a few times. The V call is TRBV4-2, the J call TRBJ1-3; unclear D gene. This CDR3 has 14 residues. V was cut by 1 base and J by 8 bases, with 12 bases left in between. Looked up from germline, CDR1 is LGHNA and CDR2 is YNFKEQ. CDR3 region: CASSQARKSDTIYF. DNA of the CDR3: TGTGCCAGCAGCCAAGCGCGGAAATCAGACACCATATATTTT.

This clonotype was detected only a few times. The chain uses TRBV5-1 and TRBJ2-1; D perhaps matches TRBD2 (6 bases). CDR3 length: 17 residues. The V end was cut by 2 bases, the J end by 0 bases, with 15 bases between. From germline, CDR1 is SGHRS and CDR2 YFSETQ. The CDR3 DNA reads TGCGCCAGCAGCTTACAGCCTAGCGTGAGCTCCTACAATGAGCAGTTCTTC. Its translation is CASSLQPSVSSYNEQFF.

The chain has TRBV28 and TRBJ2-3; D is tentatively TRBD1 or TRBD2 (6 bases each). This CDR3 has 16 residues. The V gene's germline CDR1 is MDHEN and CDR2 SYDVKM. Trimming left V 7 bases short and J 6 bases short, with 23 bases between. The CDR3 loop is CASIVTGANSADTQYF. The DNA of the CDR3 is TGTGCCAGCATCGTCACGGGGGCGAATAGCGCGGATACGCAGTATTTT.

This chain joins TRBV7-3 and TRBJ2-1; perhaps TRBD2 as D (5 bases). The CDR3 has 15 amino acids. Germline loops: CDR1 SGHTA, CDR2 FQGTGA. Trimming pared 5 bases from V and 7 bases from J, leaving 18 bases between. CDR3 in DNA: TGTGCCAGCAGCCCTGTCTTAGCGCGGAATAATGAGCAGTTCTTC. Translated, it gives CASSPVLARNNEQFF.